The sequence of this T cell receptor beta chain was determined in a study of PD-L1 blockade in urothelial cancer. The wider study: At 3 weeks after treatment start (second dose) and again at 6 weeks, blood was analyzed.

Time point indicated: pretreatment peripheral blood. Individual patients had between 1 and 8 samples, taken pretreatment and on-treatment. Method: immunoSEQ multiplex PCR; TCRdb's copy keeps in-frame clones and lacks some. The repertoire holds tens of thousands of clones, with roughly 90% as singletons. Germline V gene sequence: CDR1 KGHSH, CDR2 LQKENI. V lost 2 bases to trimming and J lost 4 bases, with 13 bases between them. The CDR3 is 15 residues long. Material: PBMCs, obtained around atezolizumab (anti-PD-L1) treatment. This receptor was taken from a man between 65 and 85 years old with urothelial cancer. The V gene is TRBV18, the J gene TRBJ2-3; possible D gene TRBD1, 6 bases. CDR3 in amino acids: CASSPGGPGADTQYF. In DNA, the CDR3 is TGTGCCAGCTCACCAGGGGGCCCTGGGGCAGATACGCAGTATTTT.